The clone carrying this T cell receptor beta chain was seen repeatedly, ten times or more. The antigen remains undetermined. V was pared by 1 base and J by 2 bases, with 12 bases between. Germline V gene sequence: CDR1 DFQATT, CDR2 SNEGSKA (reference sequence). The CDR3 runs 14 residues. The data are from a study of metastatic and nonmetastatic thyroid tumors. Overall study context: Repertoire comparison spanned blood and tumor or nodule tissue of malignant and benign thyroid patients. Broader study findings: Significantly higher TCR beta diversity was reportedly seen in malignant thyroid tumors than benign nodules, in blood and tumor.

TCRdb reprocessed the PCR reads via MiXCR. In the table there are some 46,000 clones, around 25% of which are singletons. Each patient came to thyroid surgery without any prior treatment (of any kind). This TCR came from a male donor with papillary thyroid cancer or a benign thyroid nodule (not recorded which). Some clones in this sample may be carry-over from other donors' samples. This rearrangement joins TRBV20-1 to TRBJ2-7; possibly TRBD1 or TRBD2 for D (6 bases each). Sequenced sample: blood. Here the CDR3 DNA reads TGCAGTGCTAGAGTCGGCGGGACAACCTACGAGCAGTACTTC. This sequence encodes CSARVGGTTYEQYF.